The rows below give T cell receptor beta chains drawn from one sample of a study of blood T cell repertoires in COVID-19. Assay: immunoSEQ multiplex PCR; the TCRdb copy retains only in-frame clones and omits some. The table includes about 45,000 clones, approximately 86% detected once. Source material: peripheral blood. The receptors originated from a man aged 50 to 60 with active COVID-19. Both conserved end residues are trimmed from each CDR3.

CDR3 protein	V gene	J gene
AWSRRGASNQPQH	TRBV30	TRBJ1-5
ASSFTGGNYGYT	TRBV5-1	TRBJ1-2
ASSLEGVRYEQY	TRBV7-9	TRBJ2-7
ASRPRVQYTQY	TRBV12-3/TRBV12-4	TRBJ2-3
ASSQLTSGETQY	TRBV4-1	TRBJ2-5
ASSQDIWLAGGEETQY	TRBV4-3	TRBJ2-5
ASSLIVVSGANVLT	TRBV11-2	TRBJ2-6
ASSQRGQGRDEQY	TRBV3-1/TRBV3-2	TRBJ2-7
ASSLAGVVSTDTQY	TRBV28	TRBJ2-3
ASSGPYTEAF	TRBV9	TRBJ1-1
ASSVSGSWDNEQF	TRBV7-9	TRBJ2-1
ASSQDITSGEQY	TRBV4-3	TRBJ2-7
ASSLALNQPQH	TRBV5-1	TRBJ1-5
ASTLYGRDDYEQY	TRBV7-8	TRBJ2-7
ASSQYTTGRNTEAF	TRBV3-1/TRBV3-2	TRBJ1-1
ASYRGAEAF	TRBV12-3/TRBV12-4	TRBJ1-1
ASSSIQGASNEKLF	TRBV5-6	TRBJ1-4